The 27 T cell receptor beta chains given below trace back to one sample, sequenced in a study of blood T cell repertoires in COVID-19. The assay was immunoSEQ multiplex PCR, and TCRdb's table has in-frame clones only and misses some. The sample contains 150,000 to 200,000 clones, around 80% of which appear only once. The sequenced sample was PBMCs or T cells enriched from blood (not recorded which). The receptors shown here come from a woman in her forties or fifties with acute COVID-19.

This chain links TRBV11-2 with TRBJ1-4; 7 bases line up with TRBD1. With V trimmed by 1 base and J by 6 bases, 2 bases remained unmatched. CDR1 and CDR2 from the germline V gene are SGHAT and FQNNGV. The CDR3 totals 14 residues. The chain's CDR3 is CASSLGQGHEKLFF. DNA for the CDR3: TGTGCCAGCAGCTTAGGACAGGGCCATGAAAAACTGTTTTTT.

V usage is TRBV4-1 and J usage is TRBJ1-2, with no clear D. The germline V gene encodes CDR1 MGHRA and CDR2 YSYEKL. CDR3 length equals 16 residues. Trimming removed 4 bases from V and 8 bases from J, with 23 bases in between. Here the CDR3 DNA reads TGCGCCAGCAGCCTAACCATTGGGGAGGGATATGACGGCTACACCTTC. It codes for CASSLTIGEGYDGYTF.

CDR3 sequence reads: CASSLYAGQGTEGGGYTF. For the CDR3, the DNA is TGTGCCAGCAGCTTATACGCTGGACAGGGGACCGAGGGAGGTGGCTACACCTTC. The chain is built from TRBV7-9 and TRBJ1-2, with TRBD1 identical over 9 bases. The CDR3 has 18 amino acids. J was trimmed by 7 bases and V by 2 bases; bases with no gene match: 17. Germline CDR1 SEHNR, CDR2 FQNEAQ (reference sequence).

This clone appeared a single time. V gene TRBV28 combines with J gene TRBJ1-3, with 9 bases lining up with TRBD1. The germline V gene encodes CDR1 MDHEN and CDR2 SYDVKM. Trimming removed 6 bases from V and 3 bases from J; junction bases left unmatched: 9. The CDR3 contains 16 residues. This CDR3 reads CASSKTGTGFGNTIYF. As DNA, the CDR3 is TGTGCCAGCAGCAAAACCGGGACAGGGTTTGGAAACACCATATATTTT.

This rearrangement joins TRBV5-5 to TRBJ1-2; TRBD1 agrees at 7 bases. CDR1 and CDR2 from the germline V gene are SGHKS and YYEKEE (reference sequence). The J segment lost 7 bases and the V segment lost 2 bases, leaving 11 bases of the junction unmatched. The CDR3 loop spans 15 amino acids. DNA for the CDR3: TGTGCCAGCAGCTTAAGGACAGGAGGACAAGGTGGCTACACCTTC. It is translated as CASSLRTGGQGGYTF.

The chain carries TRBV10-3 and TRBJ1-1; TRBD1 agrees at 9 bases. With 6 bases clipped from V and 5 bases from J, the junction kept 7 bases outside the gene matches. Germline CDR1 ENHRY, CDR2 SYGVKD. There are 14 residues in the CDR3. CDR3 in amino acids: CAISQQGARTEAFF. Written as DNA, the CDR3 is TGTGCCATCAGCCAACAGGGGGCGAGAACTGAAGCTTTCTTT.

The count of this clone is one. The chain recombines TRBV28 with TRBJ2-2; TRBD2 is a possible D gene (7 bases). The ends were cut back, 5 bases at V and 6 bases at J, with 13 bases in the middle. The CDR3 length is 14 residues. The germline V gene encodes CDR1 MDHEN and CDR2 SYDVKM. The CDR3 here is CASSLLGGAGELFF. In DNA form, the CDR3 reads TGTGCCAGCAGTCTTCTAGGGGGGGCCGGGGAGCTGTTTTTT.

This clone was counted a single time. The CDR3, as DNA: TGTGCCAGCAGCCAGGGCGGGGGGAACTCCTACAATGAGCAGTTCTTC. Translating it yields CASSQGGGNSYNEQFF. The chain employs TRBV5-6 and TRBJ2-1; 8 bases agree with TRBD2. CDR1 and CDR2 from the germline V gene are SGHDT and YYEEEE. V shed 4 bases, J shed 0 bases, and the junction held 6 bases outside the gene matches. The CDR3 totals 16 residues.

This clone has more than one count but fewer than ten. The junction shows a germline mismatch at one end, possibly a read error. V is TRBV2 and J is TRBJ1-4; TRBD1 matches at 8 bases. From germline, CDR1 is SNHLY and CDR2 FYNNEI. The CDR3 consists of 14 residues. The CDR3 spells CASREDRDREKLFF. CDR3 bases: TGTGCCAGCAGGGAAGACAGGGACAGGGAAAAACTGTTTTTT.

The chain combines TRBV5-4 with TRBJ2-5; D might be TRBD2 (6 bases). The CDR3 has 16 amino acids. V lost 1 base and J lost 4, with 17 bases in between. Germline loops: CDR1 SGHNT, CDR2 YYREEE (reference sequence). The CDR3 loop is CASSLRPIGGRETQYF. CDR3 in DNA: TGTGCCAGCAGCTTGCGGCCCATCGGGGGAAGAGAGACCCAGTACTTC.

This clone was detected once. The chain employs TRBV27 and TRBJ2-5; tentatively, D is TRBD2 (6 bases). The CDR3 runs 17 residues. The V end was cut by 2 bases, the J end by 7 bases, with 23 bases between. CDR1 and CDR2 (germline): MNHEY, SMNVEV (reference sequence). Here the CDR3 reads CASSLNPSGGATGTQYF. The CDR3, as DNA: TGTGCCAGCAGTTTAAACCCCTCCGGCGGGGCAACCGGGACCCAGTACTTC.

V usage is TRBV7-2 and J usage is TRBJ1-2; TRBD1 is a possible D gene (6 bases). From germline, CDR1 is SGHTA and CDR2 FQGNSA. V lost 1 base, J lost 8 bases, and 14 bases lay in between. This CDR3 comprises 14 residues. The CDR3 bases are TGTGCCAGCAGCTTAGGGACAGCCCCCCGGGGCTACACCTTC. Protein product: CASSLGTAPRGYTF.

This clone was picked up one time. The chain joins TRBV28 to TRBJ2-2; D gene ambiguous. V lost 4 bases, J lost 5 bases, and 11 bases lay in between. From germline, CDR1 is MDHEN and CDR2 SYDVKM. CDR3 length: 14 residues. CDR3 in DNA: TGTGCCAGCAGTTCCCCCCCTATAACCGGGGAGCTGTTTTTT. Translating gives CASSSPPITGELFF. Supplemented by reference TRBV28 and TRBJ2-2, the full variable domain reads DVKVTQSSRYLVKRTGEKVFLECVQDMDHENMFWYRQDPGLGLRLIYFSYDVKMKEKGDIPEGYSVSREKKERFSLILESASTNQTSMYLCASSSPPITGELFFGEGSRLTVL.

Details on this clone: The same CDR3 can be traced to other DNA sequences in this sample. The CDR3 sequence is CASSLIQGAGGYTF. The CDR3 bases are TGTGCCAGCAGCTTAATACAGGGGGCAGGGGGCTACACCTTC. V is TRBV7-8 and J is TRBJ1-2; 9 nucleotides line up with TRBD1. The junction had 6 bases not matched to a gene; V was cut back by 2 bases and J by 8 bases. CDR1 is SGHVS and CDR2 is FQNEAQ in the germline V gene. CDR3 length equals 14 residues.

The rearrangement uses TRBV10-2 and TRBJ1-2; no clear D gene. Trimming removed 6 bases at V and 4 bases at J, with 15 bases between. CDR3 length: 14 amino acids. Germline assignment: CDR1 WSHSY and CDR2 SAAADI. Written as DNA, the CDR3 is TGCGCCAGCAGCGAAGCGACGGCCTCCTATGGCTACACCTTC. Amino acids: CASSEATASYGYTF.

The V gene is TRBV19, the J gene TRBJ1-5; a weak D match, TRBD1 (6 bases). The CDR3 has 16 residues. Germline-derived CDR1 and CDR2 are LNHDA and SQIVND (reference sequence). The ends were cut back, 6 bases at V and 9 bases at J, with 24 bases in the middle. As DNA, the CDR3 is TGTGCCAGTAGGGGGCTACAGACAGGACCAGGACGGCCCCAGCATTTT. Its protein product is CASRGLQTGPGRPQHF.

The V call is TRBV4-2, the J call TRBJ1-4; 7 nucleotides match TRBD1. CDR1 is LGHNA and CDR2 is YNFKEQ in the germline V gene. The CDR3 loop spans 16 amino acids. V gave up 1 base and J gave up 5 bases; unmatched junction bases: 7. The DNA for the CDR3 is TGTGCCAGCAGCCAAGCCAGACAGGGTCTAAATGAAAAACTGTTTTTT. Its protein is CASSQARQGLNEKLFF.

Comments on this clone: Other DNA sequences from this sample encode an identical CDR3 as well. The chain is built from TRBV11-2 and TRBJ1-2; D is undetermined. There are 13 residues in the CDR3. The V end was cut by 7 bases, the J end by 1 base, with 10 bases between. Germline V gene lookup returns CDR1 SGHAT and CDR2 FQNNGV. CDR3 in DNA: TGTGCCAGCACCCCCGGGGTTAACTATGGCTACACCTTC. Protein: CASTPGVNYGYTF.

The chain uses TRBV27 and TRBJ1-6; 7 positions agree with TRBD1. The CDR3 covers 14 residues. Germline CDR1 reads MNHEY; CDR2 reads SMNVEV (reference sequence). Unmatched junction bases numbered 1, after V lost 7 bases and J lost 1 base. The CDR3 sequence is CASTQGSYNSPLHF. CDR3 sequence (DNA): TGTGCCAGCACACAGGGGTCCTATAATTCACCCCTCCACTTT.

The chain couples TRBV4-1 to TRBJ2-7, with D tentatively TRBD2 (6 bases). Trimming removed 1 base from V and 2 bases from J, with 9 bases in between. The germline V gene encodes CDR1 MGHRA and CDR2 YSYEKL. The CDR3 contains 14 residues. This CDR3 is CASSQVPGAYEQYV. CDR3 DNA: TGCGCCAGCAGCCAAGTGCCGGGAGCCTACGAGCAGTACGTC.

The chain employs TRBV19 and TRBJ2-3, with D possibly TRBD1 on 6 matching bases. Germline V lookup: CDR1 LNHDA, CDR2 SQIVND (reference sequence). The CDR3 is made up of 15 amino acids. Trimming left V 3 bases short and J 4 bases short, with 14 bases between. The CDR3: CASSIVGAVADTQYF. CDR3 in DNA: TGTGCCAGTAGTATCGTGGGGGCTGTCGCAGATACGCAGTATTTT.

The chain joins TRBV9 to TRBJ1-6; D unclear. V was shortened by 3 bases and J by 12 bases, with 16 bases between the two germline ends. This CDR3 region has 14 residues. The germline gives CDR1 SGDLS, CDR2 YYNGEE. The chain's CDR3 is CASSGETPGEPLHF. DNA for the CDR3: TGTGCCAGCAGCGGGGAGACACCCGGGGAACCCCTCCACTTT.

This chain joins TRBV18 and TRBJ2-3, with 13 bases identical to TRBD2. The germline V gene has CDR1 KGHSH and CDR2 LQKENI. V was clipped by 8 bases and J by 6 bases; unmatched bases: 5. The CDR3 totals 14 residues. CDR3 coding DNA: TGTGCCAGCATTACTAGCGGGGGGGCTGATACGCAGTATTTT. This translates into CASITSGGADTQYF.

The rearrangement links TRBV6-6 to TRBJ1-6, with D unclear. V lost 9 bases, J lost 4 bases, and 7 bases lay in between. The germline gives CDR1 MNHNY, CDR2 SVGAGI (reference sequence). The length of the CDR3 is 12 residues. As DNA, the CDR3 is TGTGCCAGTCGGGATTATAATTCACCCCTCCACTTT. Residues: CASRDYNSPLHF.

This chain links TRBV7-9 with TRBJ2-2, with D tentatively TRBD1 (7 bases). V was shortened by 5 bases and J by 4 bases, with 20 bases between the two germline ends. Germline loops: CDR1 SEHNR, CDR2 FQNEAQ (reference sequence). This CDR3 contains 17 residues. The CDR3 DNA sequence: TGTGCCAGCAGCGACCCAGGGGGGCAGGGCATCACCGGGGAGCTGTTTTTT. Translated, it gives CASSDPGGQGITGELFF.

J is TRBJ2-5 and V is TRBV7-8; 7 nucleotides match TRBD2. J lost 0 bases, V lost 5 bases, and 6 bases had no gene match. Germline assignment: CDR1 SGHVS and CDR2 FQNEAQ. The CDR3 runs to 15 residues. The CDR3 protein is CASSALLANQETQYF. Here the CDR3 DNA reads TGTGCCAGCAGCGCGCTACTAGCGAACCAAGAGACCCAGTACTTC.

The J gene is TRBJ1-2, the V gene TRBV10-2; D is possibly TRBD1 (6 bases). CDR1 is WSHSY, CDR2 SAAADI, per germline. V lost 3 bases, J lost 7 bases, and 21 bases lay in between. The CDR3 length is 16 residues. Written as DNA, the CDR3 is TGCGCCAGCAGTGAAGTCGGGGACATCGGCGATCTTGGCTACACCTTC. This sequence encodes CASSEVGDIGDLGYTF.